Listed below are T cell receptor beta chains from one sample, sequenced in a study of blood T cell repertoires in COVID-19. Clones were sequenced by immunoSEQ multiplex PCR, and TCRdb holds only the in-frame ones, with some missing. The sample contains 130,000 or so clones, 88% of which appear only once. Sequenced: peripheral blood. Receptor source: a man between 45 and 60 years old with acute or convalescent COVID-19. CDR3s include the opening cysteine and the closing phenylalanine or tryptophan. D genes are given only for firm matches. For some rows the clone size is stated as once, few or many, or as a class when expanded; others skip it.

>TRBV5-1|TRBD1|TRBJ1-6|.
TGCGCCAGCAGCTTAGGGGGCGGTGGCTCCTATAATTCACCCCTCCACTTT
CASSLGGGGSYNSPLHF
>TRBV6-5|.|TRBJ1-2|.
TGTGCCAGCAGTTCCAGGGAAAATTATGGCTACACCTTC
CASSSRENYGYTF
>TRBV28|.|TRBJ2-2|.
TGTGCCAGCAGTTTAACTGCGGGCCGAACCGGGGAGCTGTTTTTT
CASSLTAGRTGELFF
>TRBV12-5|TRBD1|TRBJ1-5|once
TGTGCTAGTGGACCACCGGGACAGGGTACCAATCAGCCCCAGCATTTT
CASGPPGQGTNQPQHF
>TRBV5-6|.|TRBJ2-7|.
TGTGCCAGCAGCTTGGTTACTAGGAGAGCCCTTAGGTCCTACGAGCAGTACTTC
CASSLVTRRALRSYEQYF
>TRBV28|TRBD2|TRBJ2-2|once
TGTGCCAGCAGTTTAACGGGGGGGGTCACCGGGGAGCTGTTTTTT
CASSLTGGVTGELFF
>TRBV5-1|TRBD1|TRBJ2-1|.
TGCGCCAGCAGCTTGGTCGAGGTTCTCGACAGGGAAGGGGGCAATGAGCAGTTCTTC
CASSLVEVLDREGGNEQFF
>TRBV11-3|.|TRBJ1-1|.
TGTGCCAGCAGCTTTACAGTGAACACTGAAGCTTTCTTT
CASSFTVNTEAFF
>TRBV3-1/TRBV3-2|.|TRBJ1-2|once
TGTGCCAGCAGCCAACTCCGGGCAGGGAGGTATGGCTACACCTTC
CASSQLRAGRYGYTF
>TRBV18|TRBD2|TRBJ2-7|.
TGTGCCAGCTCACCAGGACTAGCGGGAACTGAGGAGCAGTACTTC
CASSPGLAGTEEQYF
>TRBV7-9|.|TRBJ1-1|.
TGTGCCAGCAGTCTTACAGGGAACACTGAAGCTTTCTTT
CASSLTGNTEAFF
>TRBV4-1|TRBD1|TRBJ1-6|.
TGCGCCAGCAGCCTTGGACAGGGGGCACGTCATTCACCCCTCCACTTT
CASSLGQGARHSPLHF
>TRBV24-1|TRBD1|TRBJ1-5|.
TGTGCCACCAGTGATGCCGGACAGGGGTCGGGTCAGCCCCAGCATTTT
CATSDAGQGSGQPQHF
>TRBV5-4|TRBD2|TRBJ2-3|.
TGTGCCAGCAGCAACCTAGCGGCCACAGATACGCAGTATTTT
CASSNLAATDTQYF
>TRBV10-3|TRBD1|TRBJ2-2|.
TGTGCCATCAGCTCAACCGGGACAGGGAAGAACACCGGGGAGCTGTTTTTT
CAISSTGTGKNTGELFF
>TRBV28|.|TRBJ2-5|.
TGTGCCAGCACCCCCCAGGGTTGGGCTCAAGAGACCCAGTACTTC
CASTPQGWAQETQYF
>TRBV4-1|TRBD2|TRBJ2-7|.
TGCGCCAGCAGCCAAGACCCCCGACTAGCGGGGGGGCCTATGCAGTACTTC
CASSQDPRLAGGPMQYF
>TRBV5-6|TRBD1|TRBJ1-1|.
TGTGCCAGCAGCATGGGACAGGGAAAAGCTTTCTTT
CASSMGQGKAFF
>TRBV9|.|TRBJ2-2|.
TGTGCCAGCAGCGTAGCTGGGCAGGGCGGCACCGGGGAGCTGTTTTTT
CASSVAGQGGTGELFF
>TRBV2|TRBD1|TRBJ1-1|few
TGTGCCAACAGGGACAGGCTCATGAACACTGAAGCTTTCTTT
CANRDRLMNTEAFF